A single sample gave rise to the 24 T cell receptor beta chains below, sequenced in a study of Graves' ophthalmopathy and Graves' hyperthyroidism. Scientists amplified the TCR beta CDR3 regions from RNA transcripts. The workflow started with a first-round RT-PCR run with HTBI primers and then moved on to a second-round multiplex PCR. TCRdb re-called the multiplex PCR reads through MiXCR, storing one row per CDR3 protein. The sample comprises 740,000 or so distinct CDR3 sequences, 40% of which are singletons, and 44% rests with the top ten. Sequencing used peripheral blood. The receptors derive from an adult man with Graves' ophthalmopathy.

This clonotype was counted at least ten times. The chain couples TRBV2 to TRBJ2-7; no clear D. Trimming took off 8 bases at V and 10 bases at J, with 18 bases between the two ends. The CDR3 extends over 12 amino acids. Looked up from germline, CDR1 is SNHLY and CDR2 is FYNNEI. Written as DNA, the CDR3 is TGTGCCAGCCAAGACGACTCCCTCTACCAGTACTTC. This sequence encodes CASQDDSLYQYF.

The chain is built from TRBV6-1 and TRBJ2-5, with no clear D. The V gene's germline CDR1 is MNHNS and CDR2 SASEGT. This CDR3 has 14 amino acids. Trimming left V 2 bases short and J 9 bases short, with 16 bases between. This CDR3 reads CASSENLVYEPQYF. As DNA, the CDR3 is TGTGCCAGCAGTGAAAACTTGGTTTATGAGCCCCAGTACTTC.

The sample holds a few counts of this clonotype. The rearrangement joins TRBV6-6 to TRBJ1-2, with TRBD1 matching 8 bases. Germline CDR1 is MNHNY and CDR2 is SVGAGI (reference sequence). The CDR3 is 14 amino acids. The V and J ends lost 6 bases and 6 bases, in that order; junction bases with no gene match: 9. The CDR3 sequence: CASRHSTGGDGYTF. The CDR3 nucleotides read TGTGCCAGCAGACACTCCACAGGGGGGGATGGCTACACCTTC.

With regard to this clonotype: A much larger clonotype is one base distant, so this may be a read error. The chain is built from TRBV7-2 and TRBJ1-6, with TRBD1 matching 7 bases. Germline lookup yields CDR1 SGHTA and CDR2 FQGNSA. CDR3 size: 14 residues. V shed 5 bases, J shed 10 bases, and the junction held 8 bases outside the gene matches. CDR3 loop: CASSTRGSSSPLHF. The DNA for the CDR3 is TGTGCCAGCAGCACCAGGGGGTCGAGCTCACCCCTCCACTTT.

Many counts were recorded for this clonotype. The chain carries TRBV7-6 and TRBJ2-7; D is unresolved. CDR1 is SGHVS, CDR2 FNYEAQ, per germline. The CDR3 has 15 amino acids. The germline V and J ends were trimmed by 0 bases and 2 bases, with 11 bases remaining between them. CDR3 sequence reads: CASSLAIGPAYEQYF. The CDR3 nucleotides are TGTGCCAGCAGCTTAGCGATTGGCCCTGCCTACGAGCAGTACTTC.

This sequence joins TRBV28 and TRBJ1-6; D remains ambiguous. The CDR3 runs 14 residues. Germline V gives CDR1 MDHEN, CDR2 SYDVKM. V lost 0 bases to trimming and J lost 10 bases, with 10 bases between them. Here the CDR3 DNA reads TGTGCCAGCAGTTTATGGGCGGGTCGCTCACCCCTCCACTTT. Its translation is CASSLWAGRSPLHF.

Comments on this clonotype: The CDR3 does not close with the conserved phenylalanine or tryptophan, likely indicating a read error. V gene TRBV24-1 combines with J gene TRBJ1-5; D is ambiguous. The germline CDR1 and CDR2 sequences are KGHDR and SFDVKD. The CDR3 is 14 amino acids. V was pared by 12 bases and J by 0 bases, with 14 bases between. The CDR3 spells CAWSGGYSNQPQHL. CDR3 DNA sequence: TGTGCCTGGAGTGGAGGGTATAGCAATCAGCCCCAGCATCTT.

This clonotype was counted many times. The chain combines TRBV20-1 with TRBJ1-1, with D tentatively TRBD1 (6 bases). Germline assignment: CDR1 DFQATT and CDR2 SNEGSKA (reference sequence). Between the trimmed V and J ends, which lost 3 bases and 4 bases, there was a span of 18 bases. This CDR3 is 15 amino acids long. CDR3 in DNA: TGCAGTGCTAGTGGGGGGAGGGGGGGTGGCACTGAAGCTTTCTTT. Translated: CSASGGRGGGTEAFF.

The chain couples TRBV2 to TRBJ1-6; D is perhaps TRBD1 (6 bases). Germline CDR1 SNHLY, CDR2 FYNNEI. This CDR3 has 16 amino acids. The V and J ends lost 6 bases and 1 base respectively, with 13 bases between them. The CDR3 region has the DNA TGTGCCAGCAGATTAGCGGGGGCTTCCTATAATTCACCCCTCCACTTT. As protein: CASRLAGASYNSPLHF.

This chain uses TRBV2 with TRBJ2-5; 9 bases map to TRBD1. Germline CDR1 is SNHLY and CDR2 is FYNNEI. CDR3 length: 15 amino acids. The V segment lost 7 bases and the J segment 4 bases; nucleotides outside the gene matches: 10. CDR3 in DNA: TGTGCCAGCAAGCCGGGACAGGGTCTCACAGAGACCCAGTACTTC. Translated, it gives CASKPGQGLTETQYF.

The V gene is TRBV25-1, the J gene TRBJ1-1, with 7 bases matching TRBD1. V gave up 8 bases and J gave up 6 bases; unmatched junction bases: 9. Germline CDR1 and CDR2: MGHDK and SYGVNS. The CDR3 contains 13 residues. The CDR3 DNA reads as TGTGCCAGCTTAGGGGGCGCGGTGTCTGAAGCTTTCTTT. This sequence encodes CASLGGAVSEAFF.

This clonotype was picked up a small number of times. The V gene is TRBV20-1, the J gene TRBJ1-6, with 9 bases aligning to TRBD1. The germline CDR1 and CDR2 sequences are DFQATT and SNEGSKA (reference sequence). The J segment lost 7 bases and the V segment lost 4 bases, leaving 5 bases of the junction unmatched. The CDR3 is made up of 14 amino acids. The CDR3 sequence is CSAIQGAGNSPLHF. CDR3 nucleotide sequence: TGCAGTGCTATACAGGGGGCTGGGAATTCACCCCTCCACTTT.

This clonotype occurred a few times. The CDR3 spells CASQFYEQYF. The CDR3 DNA sequence: TGTGCCAGTCAGTTCTACGAGCAGTACTTC. This rearrangement joins TRBV7-3 to TRBJ2-7; D unclear. CDR3 length: 10 residues. Germline V gene lookup returns CDR1 SGHTA and CDR2 FQGTGA. V was trimmed by 9 bases and J by 3 bases, leaving 6 bases between them.

A word on this clonotype: A read error is possible here, since a much larger clone lies one base away. The conserved final phenylalanine or tryptophan is absent from the CDR3, which likely points to a read error. This sequence joins TRBV7-2 and TRBJ2-5, with D perhaps TRBD1 or TRBD2 (5 bases each). The CDR3 runs 15 residues. Germline V gives CDR1 SGHTA, CDR2 FQGNSA. The germline V and J ends were trimmed by 5 bases and 1 base, with 14 bases remaining between them. CDR3 in DNA: TGTGCCAGCAGCGGGACCGAGGGGACCCAAGAGACCCAGTACTGC. This sequence encodes CASSGTEGTQETQYC.

This rearrangement joins TRBV19 to TRBJ1-2; the match to TRBD1 covers 9 bases. Looked up from germline, CDR1 is LNHDA and CDR2 is SQIVND (reference sequence). The ends lost 6 bases at V and 7 bases at J; junction bases unmatched: 9. This CDR3 has 14 residues. The CDR3 sequence: CASSIKQGAPGYTF. The CDR3 DNA reads as TGTGCCAGTAGCATAAAACAGGGGGCGCCTGGCTACACCTTC.

Written as DNA, the CDR3 is TGTGCCAGCAGCCAAGAGCACGGAGCGGGTGAAAAACTGTTTTTT. Protein product: CASSQEHGAGEKLFF. The J gene is TRBJ1-4, the V gene TRBV7-9; no reliable D call. Germline V CDR1 and CDR2: SEHNR, FQNEAQ (reference sequence). The V gene lost 5 bases and the J gene lost 7 bases, with 17 bases spanning the gap. The CDR3 length is 15 residues.

This clonotype was seen only a few times. The chain employs TRBV19 and TRBJ1-5; D is perhaps TRBD1 (5 bases). V was clipped by 10 bases and J by 0 bases, with 28 bases between them. This CDR3 is built from 19 residues. Per the germline V gene, CDR1 is LNHDA and CDR2 is SQIVND (reference sequence). Here the CDR3 reads CATPPQRDSKRNSNQPQHF. As DNA, the CDR3 is TGTGCCACCCCGCCCCAACGTGACAGCAAGCGAAATAGCAATCAGCCCCAGCATTTT.

This clonotype was detected ten times or more. J is TRBJ2-7 and V is TRBV20-1, with D maybe TRBD1 (6 bases). V was shortened by 0 bases and J by 4 bases, with 19 bases between the two germline ends. CDR1 is DFQATT, CDR2 SNEGSKA, per germline (reference sequence). This CDR3 contains 16 residues. CDR3 protein: CSARDASAQGLYEQYF. The CDR3 coding sequence is TGCAGTGCTAGAGATGCGTCGGCACAGGGATTATACGAGCAGTACTTC.

The rearrangement uses TRBV6-4 and TRBJ2-7, with D uncertain. In germline, CDR1 is MRHNA, CDR2 SNTAGT. Trimming removed 4 bases from V and 5 bases from J, with 12 bases in between. The CDR3 totals 13 residues. CDR3 coding DNA: TGTGCCAGCAGTGTCGGAAGGGTGGACGAGCAGTACTTC. Amino acids: CASSVGRVDEQYF.

This clonotype was picked up a small number of times. The V gene is TRBV7-9, the J gene TRBJ2-7; D might be TRBD1 (6 bases). The germline gives CDR1 SEHNR, CDR2 FQNEAQ (reference sequence). This CDR3 has 12 amino acids. V lost 1 base and J 9 bases, leaving 10 bases between the germline ends. Here the CDR3 reads CASSLEGVVQYF. CDR3 nucleotide sequence: TGTGCCAGCAGCTTAGAGGGGGTGGTGCAGTACTTC.

This clonotype was detected only a few times. The J gene is TRBJ2-5, the V gene TRBV11-2; TRBD2 might be the D (5 bases). CDR3 size: 15 residues. Germline values: CDR1 SGHAT, CDR2 FQNNGV. V gave up 5 bases and J gave up 5 bases, with 18 bases separating them. This chain's CDR3 is CASSVPGPPGETQYF. CDR3 nucleotide sequence: TGTGCCAGCAGCGTGCCGGGCCCCCCGGGGGAGACCCAGTACTTC.

This clonotype has ten or more counts. The chain combines TRBV20-1 with TRBJ1-2; D gene ambiguous. The CDR3 totals 12 residues. Germline V gives CDR1 DFQATT, CDR2 SNEGSKA (reference sequence). V was clipped by 3 bases and J by 6 bases, with 11 bases between them. The CDR3 loop reads CSASSASHGYTF. The CDR3 bases are TGCAGTGCTAGTTCGGCCAGCCATGGCTACACCTTC.

This clonotype was seen repeatedly, ten times or more. The rearrangement uses TRBV15 and TRBJ2-6; D remains unclear. Germline CDR1 reads LNHNV; CDR2 reads YYDKDF (reference sequence). The CDR3 loop spans 17 amino acids. The ends were cut back, 0 bases at V and 1 base at J, with 10 bases in the middle. The CDR3 here is CATSRDYSASGANVLTF. The CDR3 coding sequence is TGTGCCACCAGCAGAGATTACAGTGCTTCTGGGGCCAACGTCCTGACTTTC.

A note on this clonotype: This may stem from a read error, because a much larger clone lies one nucleotide away. The chain joins TRBV2 to TRBJ2-7; the D gene is possibly TRBD2 (6 bases). This CDR3 is built from 11 residues. Trimming took 4 bases from V and 12 from J, leaving 13 bases between them. CDR1 and CDR2 from the germline V gene are SNHLY and FYNNEI. The CDR3 region has the DNA TGTGCCAGCAGTGTCGCCGGGACTTCGTACTTC. Its protein is CASSVAGTSYF.